Shown below are 26 T cell receptor beta chains from a single sample sequenced in a study of chemoradiotherapy in HPV16-positive cancers. Libraries were prepared by immunoSEQ multiplex PCR; TCRdb keeps only in-frame clonotypes and omits some of them. The sample shows roughly 12,000 clones, 81% of them seen only once. The sample was taken from a patient who underwent chemoradiotherapy. The receptors derive from a human donor with HPV-associated anogenital cancer.

The chain has TRBV4-1 and TRBJ2-1; D perhaps matches TRBD2 (6 bases). The CDR3 is 12 residues long. V lost 6 bases to trimming and J lost 13 bases, with 16 bases between them. Germline CDR1 MGHRA, CDR2 YSYEKL. CDR3 amino acids: CASSYTSSPQFF. DNA for the CDR3: TGCGCCAGCAGTTACACTAGCTCCCCTCAGTTCTTC.

This clone occurred a few times. This chain joins TRBV18 and TRBJ2-6, with D uncertain. The V gene lost 5 bases and the J gene lost 0 bases, with 11 bases spanning the gap. In germline, CDR1 is KGHSH, CDR2 LQKENI. The CDR3 loop spans 16 amino acids. CDR3 DNA sequence: TGTGCCAGCTCATACAACCCTAGCTCTGGGGCCAACGTCCTGACTTTC. It translates to CASSYNPSSGANVLTF.

This clone was counted once. V usage is TRBV2 and J usage is TRBJ2-2; TRBD1 is a possible D gene (6 bases). This CDR3 region has 14 residues. V was pared by 2 bases and J by 5 bases, with 9 bases between. Germline V lookup: CDR1 SNHLY, CDR2 FYNNEI. The CDR3 DNA follows: TGTGCCAGCAGTGAACAGGGGACGACCGGGGAGCTGTTTTTT. Translating gives CASSEQGTTGELFF.

The rearrangement joins TRBV5-1 to TRBJ2-7, with a tentative D call TRBD2 (5 bases). Trimming took off 2 bases at V and 2 bases at J, with 11 bases between the two ends. CDR1 is SGHRS, CDR2 YFSETQ, per germline. This CDR3 contains 14 residues. CDR3 amino acids: CASSFGHGTYEQYF. Written as DNA, the CDR3 is TGCGCCAGCAGCTTCGGTCACGGGACCTACGAGCAGTACTTC.

CDR3 residues: CASINRGGADTQYF. The CDR3 nucleotides are TGTGCCAGCATTAACAGAGGGGGGGCAGATACGCAGTATTTT. V gene TRBV5-4 combines with J gene TRBJ2-3; TRBD2 is a possible D gene (7 bases). From germline, CDR1 is SGHNT and CDR2 YYREEE (reference sequence). The CDR3 totals 14 residues. Trimming took 6 bases from V and 4 from J, leaving 15 bases between them.

The table lists this clone with a few counts. One end of the junction does not line up with germline, which may come from a read error. The chain recombines TRBV7-9 with TRBJ1-2, with 8 bases identical to TRBD1. CDR3 size: 13 residues. The germline V gene encodes CDR1 SEHNR and CDR2 FQNEAQ (reference sequence). The CDR3 DNA reads as TGTGCCAGCACCCCCAAAGGGACAGGACAGAGAGGCTTC. Its translation: CASTPKGTGQRGF. The full variable domain, in which reference TRBV7-9 and TRBJ1-2 provide the parts outside the CDR3, is DTGVSQNPRHKITKRGQNVTFRCDPISEHNRLYWYRQTLGQGPEFLTYFQNEAQLEKSRLLSDRFSAERPKGSFSTLEIQRTEQGDSAMYLCASTPKGTGQRGFGSGTRLTVV.

V usage is TRBV7-8 and J usage is TRBJ2-1; 16 bases line up with TRBD2. J was trimmed by 8 bases and V by 4 bases; bases with no gene match: 5. The germline V gene has CDR1 SGHVS and CDR2 FQNEAQ. The CDR3 is 16 amino acids. The CDR3 spells CASSSGTSGGVYEQFF. The CDR3 coding sequence is TGTGCCAGCAGCTCCGGGACTAGCGGGGGGGTCTATGAGCAGTTCTTC.

The rearrangement uses TRBV4-1 and TRBJ2-3, with a tentative D call TRBD1 (6 bases). The CDR3 consists of 15 residues. Per the germline V gene, CDR1 is MGHRA and CDR2 is YSYEKL. V was clipped by 9 bases and J by 0 bases, with 16 bases between them. For the CDR3, the DNA is TGCGCCAGTAGGGACACTGGGTCTAGCACAGATACGCAGTATTTT. Translation gives CASRDTGSSTDTQYF.

This chain joins TRBV7-6 and TRBJ1-4; TRBD1 agrees at 11 bases. This CDR3 has 15 residues. The V and J ends lost 7 bases and 8 bases, in that order; junction bases with no gene match: 9. The germline V gene has CDR1 SGHVS and CDR2 FNYEAQ. CDR3 amino acids: CASTHSGQGDEKLFF. DNA of the CDR3: TGTGCCAGCACCCACTCGGGACAGGGGGACGAAAAACTGTTTTTT.

J is TRBJ2-2 and V is TRBV10-3; D unclear. There are 15 residues in the CDR3. Trimming shortened V by 3 bases and J by 5 bases, and 13 bases separated the two germline ends. Per the germline V gene, CDR1 is ENHRY and CDR2 is SYGVKD. The CDR3 is CAISDLGLGTGELFF. Here the CDR3 DNA reads TGTGCCATCAGTGACCTAGGTTTAGGTACCGGGGAGCTGTTTTTT.

This clone was seen just once. The chain recombines TRBV19 with TRBJ1-5, with a possible D match to TRBD1 (6 bases). The CDR3 has 16 residues. Germline V gene sequence: CDR1 LNHDA, CDR2 SQIVND (reference sequence). Deletions cut 4 bases from V and 3 bases from J, with 16 bases between. The CDR3 DNA reads as TGTGCCAGTAGTACATCCGGGACATGGGTCAATCAGCCCCAGCATTTT. Amino acids: CASSTSGTWVNQPQHF.

The chain's CDR3 is CASSLDGALLTDTQYF. CDR3 sequence (DNA): TGCGCCAGCAGCTTAGACGGGGCCCTACTCACAGATACGCAGTATTTT. The chain employs TRBV5-1 and TRBJ2-3; D tentatively fits TRBD1 or TRBD2 (5 bases each). V gave up 2 bases and J gave up 2 bases, with 15 bases separating them. This CDR3 has 16 residues. Germline V gene lookup returns CDR1 SGHRS and CDR2 YFSETQ. Looking up the rest from reference TRBV5-1 and TRBJ2-3 gives the full variable domain: KAGVTQTPRYLIKTRGQQVTLSCSPISGHRSVSWYQQTPGQGLQFLFEYFSETQRNKGNFPGRFSGRQFSNSRSEMNVSTLELGDSALYLCASSLDGALLTDTQYFGPGTRLTVL.

This clone showed up just once. V and J are TRBV5-1 and TRBJ2-3, with D possibly being TRBD2 (7 bases). V was shortened by 4 bases and J by 4 bases, with 22 bases between the two germline ends. This CDR3 contains 17 residues. Per the germline V gene, CDR1 is SGHRS and CDR2 is YFSETQ. CDR3 region: CASSLIPPGGGADTQYF. The CDR3, as DNA: TGCGCCAGCAGCCTGATCCCTCCGGGGGGCGGCGCAGATACGCAGTATTTT.

The chain has TRBV13 and TRBJ1-3; D is ambiguous. The CDR3 length is 16 residues. Germline assignment: CDR1 PRHDT and CDR2 FYEKMQ (reference sequence). V lost 5 bases, J lost 6 bases, and 20 bases lay in between. Here the CDR3 reads CASSKGVGEGANTIYF. The CDR3 DNA is TGTGCCAGCAGCAAAGGCGTCGGGGAGGGAGCAAACACCATATATTTT.

The chain links TRBV5-4 to TRBJ1-2, with D maybe TRBD1 (6 bases). The CDR3 length is 16 residues. Germline V gene lookup returns CDR1 SGHNT and CDR2 YYREEE (reference sequence). V gave up 3 bases and J gave up 3 bases, with 18 bases separating them. CDR3 nucleotides: TGTGCCAGCAGCTCAGGACAGACTAAAAGTTACTATGGCTACACCTTC. Translating gives CASSSGQTKSYYGYTF. The full variable domain, in which reference TRBV5-4 and TRBJ1-2 provide the parts outside the CDR3, is ETGVTQSPTHLIKTRGQQVTLRCSSQSGHNTVSWYQQALGQGPQFIFQYYREEENGRGNFPPRFSGLQFPNYSSELNVNALELDDSALYLCASSSGQTKSYYGYTFGSGTRLTVV.

CDR3 in DNA: TGTGCCAGCAGGACCGGGACAGGAGTAATCGGGCAGTACTTC. Its protein is CASRTGTGVIGQYF. The J gene is TRBJ2-7, the V gene TRBV2; 8 bases match TRBD1. J lost 9 bases, V lost 6 bases, and 13 bases had no gene match. Germline CDR1 reads SNHLY; CDR2 reads FYNNEI. The CDR3 is made up of 14 amino acids.

V gene TRBV18 combines with J gene TRBJ1-4, with a weak D call TRBD1 (5 bases). The CDR3 length is 18 residues. Germline V CDR1 and CDR2: KGHSH, LQKENI. Trimming pared 0 bases from V and 8 bases from J, leaving 22 bases between. The CDR3 loop reads CASSPPRGALGPREKLFF. The CDR3 DNA sequence: TGTGCCAGCTCACCACCGCGAGGGGCCCTTGGCCCGAGGGAAAAACTGTTTTTT.

The count of this clone is one. The V call is TRBV6-1, the J call TRBJ1-1; the D is unclear. The CDR3 consists of 15 residues. V lost 4 bases and J 5 bases, leaving 17 bases between the germline ends. The germline V gene encodes CDR1 MNHNS and CDR2 SASEGT. The CDR3 loop is CASSGRQGFQTEAFF. In DNA form, the CDR3 reads TGTGCCAGCAGTGGACGACAAGGTTTTCAGACTGAAGCTTTCTTT.

The table lists this clone with a few counts. This sequence joins TRBV4-2 and TRBJ1-5, with D uncertain. Germline V CDR1 and CDR2: LGHNA, YNFKEQ. Trimming shortened V by 2 bases and J by 7 bases, and 12 bases separated the two germline ends. CDR3 length: 14 residues. The CDR3 sequence: CASSQFLVEQPQHF. CDR3 nucleotides: TGTGCCAGCAGCCAATTCCTCGTGGAACAGCCCCAGCATTTT.

Note on this clone: At one boundary the junction diverges from the germline segment, which might be a read error. The chain carries TRBV7-3 and TRBJ2-1, with 13 bases matching TRBD2. This CDR3 contains 16 residues. Per germline, CDR1 SGHTA and CDR2 FQGTGA. The CDR3 sequence is CASSVTLAGGDNEQFF. Here the CDR3 DNA reads TGTGCCAGCAGCGTAACACTAGCGGGGGGGGACAATGAGCAGTTCTTC.

There are a few counts of this clone. The chain recombines TRBV7-8 with TRBJ1-2; 9 nucleotides align to TRBD1. V dropped 5 bases and J dropped 6; count of bases not matched to a gene: 1. The CDR3 is made up of 12 amino acids. The germline V gene encodes CDR1 SGHVS and CDR2 FQNEAQ. The DNA of the CDR3 is TGTGCCAGCAGCGGGACAGGGAATGGCTACACCTTC. Protein: CASSGTGNGYTF.

A single count supports this clone. The chain carries TRBV7-9 and TRBJ2-7; maybe TRBD1 (5 bases). V was trimmed by 2 bases and J by 2 bases, leaving 10 bases between them. This CDR3 spans 14 amino acids. The germline V gene encodes CDR1 SEHNR and CDR2 FQNEAQ (reference sequence). CDR3: CASSLSGAPYEQYF. The DNA for the CDR3 is TGTGCCAGCAGCTTAAGTGGGGCCCCCTACGAGCAGTACTTC.

This clone occurred once. The rearrangement joins TRBV4-3 to TRBJ2-7, with 8 bases identical to TRBD1. From germline, CDR1 is LGHNA and CDR2 YSLEER. Unmatched junction bases numbered 7, after V lost 3 bases and J lost 0 bases. There are 16 residues in the CDR3. The CDR3: CASSQLRTGSSYEQYF. The CDR3, as DNA: TGCGCCAGCAGCCAGTTACGGACAGGGAGCTCCTACGAGCAGTACTTC.

The chain couples TRBV6-5 to TRBJ2-7; 11 bases are a match to TRBD2. V lost 8 bases, J lost 3 bases, and 6 bases stayed unmatched. CDR3 length: 14 residues. The germline gives CDR1 MNHEY, CDR2 SVGAGI. The CDR3 sequence is CASRPGLAVYEQYF. The CDR3 bases are TGTGCCAGCCGCCCGGGACTAGCGGTCTACGAGCAGTACTTC.

The chain uses TRBV5-1 and TRBJ1-1; 7 nucleotides agree with TRBD1. Germline V gives CDR1 SGHRS, CDR2 YFSETQ. The trim removed 5 bases at V and 2 bases at J, leaving 3 bases unmatched. The length of the CDR3 is 13 residues. CDR3 sequence: CASRDRLNTEAFF. CDR3 nucleotides: TGCGCCAGCAGGGACAGGTTAAACACTGAAGCTTTCTTT.

The chain combines TRBV4-1 with TRBJ1-1; D might be TRBD1 (5 bases). V was pared by 4 bases and J by 1 base, with 7 bases between. CDR3 length equals 13 residues. CDR1 is MGHRA and CDR2 is YSYEKL in the germline V gene. The CDR3 is CASSRGQNTEAFF. The DNA of the CDR3 is TGCGCCAGCAGCCGCGGACAGAACACTGAAGCTTTCTTT.